The 10 T cell receptor beta chains listed next were all sequenced from one sample in a study of shared clonotypes between healthy human individuals. TCRdb keeps only in-frame clones here, not all; method: immunoSEQ multiplex PCR. In the table there are about 600,000 clones, around 95% of which are singletons. Naive CD8 cells lacked CD45RO and underwent positive selection for CCR7, leaving out terminally differentiated effector memory CD45RA+ cells. Sequencing was carried out using naive CD8+ T cells sorted from blood. These receptors were obtained from a woman younger than 45 in good health.

The rearrangement joins TRBV5-6 to TRBJ2-3; 8 nucleotides agree with TRBD2. There are 13 residues in the CDR3. The germline gives CDR1 SGHDT, CDR2 YYEEEE. Trimming removed 2 bases from V and 5 bases from J; junction bases left unmatched: 1. CDR3: CASSFGGEDTQYF. The DNA for the CDR3 is TGTGCCAGCAGCTTCGGGGGGGAAGATACGCAGTATTTT.

V usage is TRBV4-1 and J usage is TRBJ2-6; TRBD1 matches at 11 bases. This CDR3 comprises 18 residues. CDR1 and CDR2 (germline): MGHRA, YSYEKL. J was trimmed by 0 bases and V by 6 bases; bases with no gene match: 7. CDR3 residues: CASRPRDRGGSGANVLTF. For the CDR3, the DNA is TGCGCCAGCAGGCCCCGGGACAGGGGGGGCTCTGGGGCCAACGTCCTGACTTTC.

The J gene is TRBJ2-1, the V gene TRBV7-9; 9 positions match TRBD2. The germline CDR1 and CDR2 sequences are SEHNR and FQNEAQ (reference sequence). The CDR3 has 13 residues. The trim removed 3 bases at V and 10 bases at J, leaving 4 bases unmatched. As DNA, the CDR3 is TGTGCCAGCAGCTTCGGACTAGCGATAGAGCAGTTCTTC. It yields the protein CASSFGLAIEQFF.

V and J are TRBV28 and TRBJ2-1; D remains ambiguous. Germline CDR1 MDHEN, CDR2 SYDVKM. The V gene lost 7 bases and the J gene lost 2 bases, with 9 bases spanning the gap. This CDR3 is 13 amino acids long. The CDR3 reads CASTLGTYNEQFF. The DNA of the CDR3 is TGTGCCAGCACCCTAGGGACCTACAATGAGCAGTTCTTC. Together with reference TRBV28 and TRBJ2-1, the CDR3 gives the full variable domain: DVKVTQSSRYLVKRTGEKVFLECVQDMDHENMFWYRQDPGLGLRLIYFSYDVKMKEKGDIPEGYSVSREKKERFSLILESASTNQTSMYLCASTLGTYNEQFFGPGTRLTVL.

The chain couples TRBV7-6 to TRBJ2-5; 10 bases agree with TRBD1. Germline loops: CDR1 SGHVS, CDR2 FNYEAQ. The junction had 3 bases not matched to a gene; V was cut back by 1 base and J by 4 bases. The CDR3 extends over 15 amino acids. The CDR3 sequence is CASSLGTGGIETQYF. The DNA for the CDR3 is TGTGCCAGCAGCTTAGGGACAGGGGGTATAGAGACCCAGTACTTC.

The rearrangement links TRBV29-1 to TRBJ2-5; the match to TRBD2 covers 8 bases. Trimming cost V 5 bases and J 5 bases; bases outside gene matches: 10. The germline gives CDR1 SQVTM, CDR2 ANQGSEA. The CDR3 has 14 residues. The DNA of the CDR3 is TGCAGCGTTCCAGAGCGGGAGTGGGGTGAGACCCAGTACTTC. This codes for CSVPEREWGETQYF. Together with reference TRBV29-1 and TRBJ2-5, the CDR3 gives the full variable domain: SAVISQKPSRDICQRGTSLTIQCQVDSQVTMMFWYRQQPGQSLTLIATANQGSEATYESGFVIDKFPISRPNLTFSTLTVSNMSPEDSSIYLCSVPEREWGETQYFGPGTRLLVL.

The genes are TRBV6-5 and TRBJ1-6, with a weak D call TRBD1 (5 bases). Trimming pared 6 bases from V and 7 bases from J, leaving 16 bases between. CDR1 and CDR2 from the germline V gene are MNHEY and SVGAGI. CDR3 length equals 15 residues. The CDR3 coding sequence is TGTGCCAGCAGCTGGGGGGTACCCCACAATTCACCCCTCCACTTT. Encoded protein: CASSWGVPHNSPLHF.

The rearrangement joins TRBV4-1 to TRBJ2-3, with 10 nucleotides matching TRBD2. Trimming took 1 base from V and 6 from J; bases not matched to a gene: 10. The CDR3 has 17 amino acids. CDR1 is MGHRA, CDR2 YSYEKL, per germline. The CDR3 sequence is CASSQGNPSGSSDTQYF. CDR3 sequence (DNA): TGCGCCAGCAGCCAAGGAAACCCTAGCGGGAGTTCGGATACGCAGTATTTT.

The chain couples TRBV27 to TRBJ2-7, with D perhaps TRBD2 (6 bases). Trimming left V 8 bases short and J 5 bases short, with 22 bases between. Looked up from germline, CDR1 is MNHEY and CDR2 is SMNVEV (reference sequence). The CDR3 totals 15 residues. Here the CDR3 reads CASSRVGGASDEQYF. The CDR3 DNA is TGTGCCAGCTCCCGCGTCGGAGGGGCGAGCGACGAGCAGTACTTC.

The chain employs TRBV2 and TRBJ1-1; a possible D gene is TRBD1 (5 bases). The V and J ends lost 6 bases and 6 bases respectively, with 14 bases between them. This CDR3 has 13 amino acids. Per the germline V gene, CDR1 is SNHLY and CDR2 is FYNNEI. The CDR3 sequence: CASRRQGDPEAFF. Written as DNA, the CDR3 is TGTGCCAGCAGGAGGCAGGGAGACCCTGAAGCTTTCTTT.